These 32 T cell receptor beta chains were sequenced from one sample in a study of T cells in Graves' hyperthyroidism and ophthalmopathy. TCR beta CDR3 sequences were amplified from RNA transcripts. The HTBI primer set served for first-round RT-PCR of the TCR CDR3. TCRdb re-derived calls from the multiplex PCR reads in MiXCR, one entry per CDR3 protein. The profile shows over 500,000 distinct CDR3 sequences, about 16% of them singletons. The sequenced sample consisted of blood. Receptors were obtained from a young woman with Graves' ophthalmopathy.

The CDR3 here is CASSLNTNQPQHF. In nucleotides, the CDR3 is TGTGCCAGCAGCTTGAACACCAATCAGCCCCAGCATTTT. The J gene is TRBJ1-5, the V gene TRBV5-6; D unresolved. The CDR3 covers 13 residues. The germline V gene has CDR1 SGHDT and CDR2 YYEEEE. Trimming pared 1 base from V and 3 bases from J, leaving 5 bases between. Looking up the rest from reference TRBV5-6 and TRBJ1-5 gives the full variable domain: DAGVTQSPTHLIKTRGQQVTLRCSPKSGHDTVSWYQQALGQGPQFIFQYYEEEERQRGNFPDRFSGHQFPNYSSELNVNALLLGDSALYLCASSLNTNQPQHFGDGTRLSIL.

The CDR3 nucleotides are TGTGCCAGCAGCTTAGGGACAGCGTACCAAGAGACCCAGTACTTC. It codes for CASSLGTAYQETQYF. This rearrangement joins TRBV7-9 to TRBJ2-5; weak D call: TRBD1 (6 bases). This CDR3 has 15 residues. Germline V gene sequence: CDR1 SEHNR, CDR2 FQNEAQ (reference sequence). V was trimmed by 1 base and J by 0 bases, leaving 9 bases between them.

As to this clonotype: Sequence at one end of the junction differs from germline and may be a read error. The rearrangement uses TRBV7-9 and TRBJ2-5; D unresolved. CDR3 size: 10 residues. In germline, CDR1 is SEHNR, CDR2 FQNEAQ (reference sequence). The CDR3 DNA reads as TGTGCCAGCGCCCTAGAGGCCCAGTACTTC. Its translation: CASALEAQYF.

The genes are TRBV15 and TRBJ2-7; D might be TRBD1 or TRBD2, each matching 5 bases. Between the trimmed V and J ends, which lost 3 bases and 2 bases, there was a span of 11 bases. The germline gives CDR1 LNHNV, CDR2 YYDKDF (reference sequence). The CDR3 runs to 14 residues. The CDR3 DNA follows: TGTGCCACCAGCAGGGACCGGGGCCCCTACGAGCAGTACTTC. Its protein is CATSRDRGPYEQYF. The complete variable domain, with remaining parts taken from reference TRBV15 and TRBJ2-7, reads DAMVIQNPRYQVTQFGKPVTLSCSQTLNHNVMYWYQQKSSQAPKLLFHYYDKDFNNEADTPDNFQSRRPNTSFCFLDIRSPGLGDTAMYLCATSRDRGPYEQYFGPGTRLTVT.

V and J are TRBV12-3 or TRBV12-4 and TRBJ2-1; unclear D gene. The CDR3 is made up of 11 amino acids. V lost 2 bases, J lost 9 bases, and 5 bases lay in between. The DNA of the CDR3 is TGTGCCAGCAGTTTAAAGTTTGAGCAGTTCTTC. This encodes CASSLKFEQFF.

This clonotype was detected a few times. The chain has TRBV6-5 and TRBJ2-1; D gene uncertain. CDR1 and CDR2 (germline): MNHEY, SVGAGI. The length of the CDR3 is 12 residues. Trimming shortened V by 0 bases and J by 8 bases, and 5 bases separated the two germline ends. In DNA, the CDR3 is TGTGCCAGCAGTTACTCTCTTTATGAGCAGTTCTTC. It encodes CASSYSLYEQFF.

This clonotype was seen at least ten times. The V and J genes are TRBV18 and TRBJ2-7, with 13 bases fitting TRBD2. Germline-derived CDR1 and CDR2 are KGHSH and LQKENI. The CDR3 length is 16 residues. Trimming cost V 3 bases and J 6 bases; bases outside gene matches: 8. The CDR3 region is CASSPTRLAGGSEQYF. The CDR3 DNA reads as TGTGCCAGCTCACCTACCCGACTAGCGGGAGGTTCCGAGCAGTACTTC.

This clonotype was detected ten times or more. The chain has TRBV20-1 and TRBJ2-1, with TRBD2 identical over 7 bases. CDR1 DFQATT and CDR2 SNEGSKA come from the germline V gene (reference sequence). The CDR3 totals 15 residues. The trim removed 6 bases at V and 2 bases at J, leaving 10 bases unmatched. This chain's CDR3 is CSATGGTTTYNEQFF. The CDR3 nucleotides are TGCAGTGCGACTGGCGGGACTACCACCTACAATGAGCAGTTCTTC.

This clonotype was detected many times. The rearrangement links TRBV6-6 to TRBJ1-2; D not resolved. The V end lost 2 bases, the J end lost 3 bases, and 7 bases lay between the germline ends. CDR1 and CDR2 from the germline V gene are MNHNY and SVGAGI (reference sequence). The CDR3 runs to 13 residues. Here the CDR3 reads CASSYDAHYGYTF. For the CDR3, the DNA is TGTGCCAGCAGTTACGATGCCCACTATGGCTACACCTTC.

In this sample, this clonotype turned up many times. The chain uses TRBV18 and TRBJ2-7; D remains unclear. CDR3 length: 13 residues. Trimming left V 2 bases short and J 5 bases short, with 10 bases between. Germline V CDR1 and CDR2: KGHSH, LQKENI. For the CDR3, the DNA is TGTGCCAGCTCACCAGACAACCCAAACGAGCAGTACTTC. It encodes CASSPDNPNEQYF.

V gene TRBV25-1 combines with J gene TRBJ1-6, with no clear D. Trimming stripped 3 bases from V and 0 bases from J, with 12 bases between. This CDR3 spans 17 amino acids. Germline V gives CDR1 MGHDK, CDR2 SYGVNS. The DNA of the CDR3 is TGTGCCAGCAGTGATGAGTTGGCTAGCTCCTATAATTCACCCCTCCACTTT. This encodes CASSDELASSYNSPLHF.

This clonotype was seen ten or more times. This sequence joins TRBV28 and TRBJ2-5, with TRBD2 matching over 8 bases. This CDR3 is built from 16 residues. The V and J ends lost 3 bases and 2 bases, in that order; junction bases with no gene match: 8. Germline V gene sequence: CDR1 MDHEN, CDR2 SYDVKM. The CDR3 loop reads CASSFPGLAQQETQYF. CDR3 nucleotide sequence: TGTGCCAGCAGTTTCCCCGGACTAGCACAGCAAGAGACCCAGTACTTC. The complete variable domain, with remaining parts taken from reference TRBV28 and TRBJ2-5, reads DVKVTQSSRYLVKRTGEKVFLECVQDMDHENMFWYRQDPGLGLRLIYFSYDVKMKEKGDIPEGYSVSREKKERFSLILESASTNQTSMYLCASSFPGLAQQETQYFGPGTRLLVL.

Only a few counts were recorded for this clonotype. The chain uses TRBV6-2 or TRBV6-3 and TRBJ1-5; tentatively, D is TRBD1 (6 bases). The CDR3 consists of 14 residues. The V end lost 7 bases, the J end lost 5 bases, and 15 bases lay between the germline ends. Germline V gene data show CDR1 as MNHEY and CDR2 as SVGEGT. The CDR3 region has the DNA TGTGCCAGCATACCACGCCCAGGGGATCAGCCCCAGCATTTT. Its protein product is CASIPRPGDQPQHF.

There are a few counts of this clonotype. The CDR3 spells CASSQNRETQYF. In DNA form, the CDR3 reads TGTGCCAGCAGCCAAAATAGGGAGACCCAGTACTTC. J is TRBJ2-5 and V is TRBV16; D gene ambiguous. Germline V gene lookup returns CDR1 KGHSY and CDR2 FQNENV. The CDR3 runs 12 residues. Trimming shortened V by 2 bases and J by 5 bases, and 6 bases separated the two germline ends.

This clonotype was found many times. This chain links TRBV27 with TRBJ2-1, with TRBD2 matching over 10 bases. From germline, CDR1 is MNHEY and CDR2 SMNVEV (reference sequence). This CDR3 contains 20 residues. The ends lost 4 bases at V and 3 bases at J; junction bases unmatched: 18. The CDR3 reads CASSSPGTAIAGGYYNEQFF. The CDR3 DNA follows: TGTGCCAGCAGTTCCCCCGGGACAGCGATAGCGGGAGGATACTACAATGAGCAGTTCTTC.

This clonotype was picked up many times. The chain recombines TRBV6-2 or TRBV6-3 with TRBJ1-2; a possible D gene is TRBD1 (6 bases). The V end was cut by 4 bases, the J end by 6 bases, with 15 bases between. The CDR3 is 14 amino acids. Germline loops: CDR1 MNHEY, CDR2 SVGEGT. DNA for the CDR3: TGTGCCAGCAGTTCTGGGACACATTGGAATGGCTACACCTTC. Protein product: CASSSGTHWNGYTF.

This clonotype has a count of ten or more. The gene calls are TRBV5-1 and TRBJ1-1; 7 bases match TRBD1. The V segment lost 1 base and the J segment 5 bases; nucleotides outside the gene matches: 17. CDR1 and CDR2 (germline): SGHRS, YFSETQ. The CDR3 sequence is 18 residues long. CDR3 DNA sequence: TGCGCCAGCAGCTTGAACCAAGGGGGCGGGGCGATTAGGACTGAAGCTTTCTTT. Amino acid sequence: CASSLNQGGGAIRTEAFF.

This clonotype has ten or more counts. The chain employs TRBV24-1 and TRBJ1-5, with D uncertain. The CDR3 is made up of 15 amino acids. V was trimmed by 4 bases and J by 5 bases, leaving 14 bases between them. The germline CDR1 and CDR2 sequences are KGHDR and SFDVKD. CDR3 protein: CATSDPTRTDQPQHF. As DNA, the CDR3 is TGTGCCACCAGTGACCCAACCCGGACGGATCAGCCCCAGCATTTT.

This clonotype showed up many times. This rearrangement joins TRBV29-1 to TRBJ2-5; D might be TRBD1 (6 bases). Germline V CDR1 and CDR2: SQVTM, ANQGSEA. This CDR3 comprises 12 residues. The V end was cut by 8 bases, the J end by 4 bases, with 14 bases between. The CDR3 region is CSWGTMRETQYF. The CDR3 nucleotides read TGCAGCTGGGGGACAATGCGAGAGACCCAGTACTTC.

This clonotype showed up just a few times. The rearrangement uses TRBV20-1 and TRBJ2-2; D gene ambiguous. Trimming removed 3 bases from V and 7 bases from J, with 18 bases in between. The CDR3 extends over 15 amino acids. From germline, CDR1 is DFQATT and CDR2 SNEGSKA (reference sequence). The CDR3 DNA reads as TGCAGTGCTAGGGCCCACGTTCGGACGGGCGGGGAGCTGTTTTTT. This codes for CSARAHVRTGGELFF.

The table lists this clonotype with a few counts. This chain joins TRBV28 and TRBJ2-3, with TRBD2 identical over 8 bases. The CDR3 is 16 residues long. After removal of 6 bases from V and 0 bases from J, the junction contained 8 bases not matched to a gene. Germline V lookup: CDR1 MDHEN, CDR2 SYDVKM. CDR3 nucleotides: TGTGCCAGCAGCTCCACACTAGCGGATAGCACAGATACGCAGTATTTT. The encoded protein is CASSSTLADSTDTQYF.

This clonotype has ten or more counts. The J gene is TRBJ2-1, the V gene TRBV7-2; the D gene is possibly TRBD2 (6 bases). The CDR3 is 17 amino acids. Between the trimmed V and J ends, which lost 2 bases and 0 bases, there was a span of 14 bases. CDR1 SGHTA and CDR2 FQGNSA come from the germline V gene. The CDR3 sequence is CASSLRAGLSSYNEQFF. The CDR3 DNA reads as TGTGCCAGCAGCTTAAGGGCGGGGTTGAGCTCCTACAATGAGCAGTTCTTC.

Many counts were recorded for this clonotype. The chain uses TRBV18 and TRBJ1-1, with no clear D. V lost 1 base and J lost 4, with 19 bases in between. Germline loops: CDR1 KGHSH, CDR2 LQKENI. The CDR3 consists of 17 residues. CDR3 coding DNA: TGTGCCAGCTCACCACTCCACGGCGGAACAAGGATCACTGAAGCTTTCTTT. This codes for CASSPLHGGTRITEAFF.

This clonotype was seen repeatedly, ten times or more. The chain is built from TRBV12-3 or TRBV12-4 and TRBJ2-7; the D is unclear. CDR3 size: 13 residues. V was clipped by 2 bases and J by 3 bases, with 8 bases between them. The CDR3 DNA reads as TGTGCCAGCAGTTTAAAGTGGGGCTACGAGCAGTACTTC. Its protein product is CASSLKWGYEQYF.

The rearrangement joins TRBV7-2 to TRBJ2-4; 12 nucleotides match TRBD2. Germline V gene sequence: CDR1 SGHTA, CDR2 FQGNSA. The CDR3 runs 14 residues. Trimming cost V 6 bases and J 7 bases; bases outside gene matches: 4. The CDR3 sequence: CASSQTSGGNIQYF. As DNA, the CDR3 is TGTGCCAGCAGTCAAACTAGCGGGGGGAACATTCAGTACTTC. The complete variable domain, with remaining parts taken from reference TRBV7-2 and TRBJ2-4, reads GAGVSQSPSNKVTEKGKDVELRCDPISGHTALYWYRQSLGQGLEFLIYFQGNSAPDKSGLPSDRFSAERTGGSVSTLTIQRTQQEDSAVYLCASSQTSGGNIQYFGAGTRLSVL.

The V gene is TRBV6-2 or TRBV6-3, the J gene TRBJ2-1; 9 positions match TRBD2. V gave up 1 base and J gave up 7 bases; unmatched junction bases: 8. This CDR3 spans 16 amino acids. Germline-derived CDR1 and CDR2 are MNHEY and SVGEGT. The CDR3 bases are TGTGCCAGCAGTTACTTTATGGCGGGAGGGCAGAATGAGCAGTTCTTC. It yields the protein CASSYFMAGGQNEQFF.

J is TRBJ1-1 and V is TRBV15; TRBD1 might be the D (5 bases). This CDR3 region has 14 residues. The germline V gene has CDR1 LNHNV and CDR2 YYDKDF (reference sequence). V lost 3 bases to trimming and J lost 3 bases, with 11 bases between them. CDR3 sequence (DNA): TGTGCCACCAGCAGTGGGGGAGGAGACACTGAAGCTTTCTTT. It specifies CATSSGGGDTEAFF.

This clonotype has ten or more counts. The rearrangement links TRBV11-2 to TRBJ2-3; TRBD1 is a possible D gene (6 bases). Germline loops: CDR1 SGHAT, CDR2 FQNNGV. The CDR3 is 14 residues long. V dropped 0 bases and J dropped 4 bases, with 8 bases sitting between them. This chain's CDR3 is CASSLEGAPDTQYF. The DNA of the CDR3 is TGTGCCAGCAGCTTAGAGGGGGCCCCAGATACGCAGTATTTT.

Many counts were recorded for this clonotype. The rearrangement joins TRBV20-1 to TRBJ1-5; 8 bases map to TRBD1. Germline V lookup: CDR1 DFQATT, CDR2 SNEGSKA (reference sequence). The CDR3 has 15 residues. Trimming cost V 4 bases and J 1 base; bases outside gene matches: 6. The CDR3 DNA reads TGCAGTGCTACTAGGACAGGGCCGAGCAATCAGCCCCAGCATTTT. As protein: CSATRTGPSNQPQHF.

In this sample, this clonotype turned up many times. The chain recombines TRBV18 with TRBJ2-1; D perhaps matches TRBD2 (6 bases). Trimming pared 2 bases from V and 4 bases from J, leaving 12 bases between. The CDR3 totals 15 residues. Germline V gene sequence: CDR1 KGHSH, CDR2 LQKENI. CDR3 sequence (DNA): TGTGCCAGCTCACCATTACCGGGACTGTACAATGAGCAGTTCTTC. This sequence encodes CASSPLPGLYNEQFF.

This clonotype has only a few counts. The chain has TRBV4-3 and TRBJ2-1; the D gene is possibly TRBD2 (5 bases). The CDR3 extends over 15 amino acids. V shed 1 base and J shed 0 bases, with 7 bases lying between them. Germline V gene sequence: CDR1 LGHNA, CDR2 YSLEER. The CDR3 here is CASSQGRGSYNEQFF. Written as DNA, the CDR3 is TGCGCCAGCAGCCAAGGACGGGGCTCCTACAATGAGCAGTTCTTC.

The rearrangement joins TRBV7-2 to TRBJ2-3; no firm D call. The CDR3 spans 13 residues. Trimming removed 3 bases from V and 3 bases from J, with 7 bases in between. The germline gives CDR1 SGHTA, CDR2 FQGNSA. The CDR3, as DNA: TGTGCCAGCAGCTTTAGTATAACAGATACGCAGTATTTT. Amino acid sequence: CASSFSITDTQYF.